This is a list of T cell receptor beta chains from one sample in a study of T-cell memory formation after mild COVID-19. Via MiXCR, TCRdb re-called the 5' RACE reads, giving one row per CDR3 protein. Counted here are around 340,000 distinct CDR3 sequences, less than 20% occurring once; the ten biggest clones make up 20% to 25%. Material for sequencing was PBMCs or a T cell subset sorted from them (not recorded which). These receptors all stem from a man aged 18-30 years who had mild COVID-19 (a few samples of this study predate the infection). Cell type and time point are not known. Both conserved end residues are part of each CDR3.

V: TRBV12-3/TRBV12-4
J: TRBJ1-1
CDR3: CASSPEGGHTEAFF

V: TRBV5-1
J: TRBJ1-6
CDR3: CASSLAPQGANSPLHF

V: TRBV2
J: TRBJ2-3
CDR3: CASNLDSARTDTQYF

V: TRBV7-9
J: TRBJ1-3
CDR3: CASTPTSRGLGNTIYF

V: TRBV28
J: TRBJ2-3
CDR3: CASRTSGGPDTQYF

V: TRBV6-5
J: TRBJ1-3
CDR3: CASSSGPSSGNTIYF

V: TRBV5-1
J: TRBJ2-1
CDR3: CASSSRRVYNEQFF

V: TRBV6-2/TRBV6-3
J: TRBJ1-2
CDR3: CASRSGTLYGYTF

V: TRBV3-1
J: TRBJ1-6
CDR3: CASSQEQSPLHF

V: TRBV4-1
J: TRBJ1-2
CDR3: CASSQDRGINYGYTF

V: TRBV20-1
J: TRBJ2-3
CDR3: CSARVRGTDTQYF

V: TRBV7-9
J: TRBJ1-2
CDR3: CASSSGTLFVYGYTF

V: TRBV3-1
J: TRBJ2-7
CDR3: CASSHPSGIGYEQYF

V: TRBV12-3/TRBV12-4
J: TRBJ1-2
CDR3: CASSSTGSTYGYTF

V: TRBV12-3/TRBV12-4
J: TRBJ2-5
CDR3: CASSLEGTHQYF

V: TRBV5-1
J: TRBJ1-3
CDR3: CASSLGDVSGNTIYF

V: TRBV25-1
J: TRBJ2-1
CDR3: CASSLSGQPYNEQFF

V: TRBV25-1
J: TRBJ2-3
CDR3: CASSGLAGFSTDTQYF

V: TRBV19
J: TRBJ2-1
CDR3: CASSIVVTSGANEQFF

V: TRBV20-1
J: TRBJ2-3
CDR3: CSAGPPANTQYF

V: TRBV7-9
J: TRBJ1-1
CDR3: CASSLREGQGANTEDFF

V: TRBV5-1
J: TRBJ2-3
CDR3: CASSFGTEGADTQYF

V: TRBV5-4
J: TRBJ2-2
CDR3: CASSPGMGTGELFF

V: TRBV27
J: TRBJ2-2
CDR3: CASSLGGSGELFF